The next 2 T cell receptor beta chains were all read from a single sample in a study of blood T cells in healthy people across ages. The authors ran a second PCR of about 6 to 11 cycles using a sample-barcoded 5' primer and a J-beta primer mix. A single record per CDR3 protein comes from TCRdb applying MiXCR to the 5' RACE reads. In the table there are over 700,000 distinct CDR3 sequences, 40% to 65% of which are singletons. The specimen was blood. The receptors were gathered from a man aged 80 or over in good health.

This chain connects TRBV5-6 to TRBJ2-7, with D possibly TRBD1 on 6 matching bases. The J call may be incorrect, as the DNA end agrees better with TRBJ2-5. Germline V CDR1 and CDR2: SGHDT, YYEEEE. The CDR3 is 14 residues long. CDR3 DNA sequence: TGTGCCAGCAGCTTGGCCACAGGGTTAGAGACCCAGTACTTC. This translates into CASSLATGLETQYF.

This rearrangement joins TRBV6-6 to TRBJ2-1; 9 bases map to TRBD1. CDR1 is MNHNY and CDR2 is SVGAGI in the germline V gene (reference sequence). This CDR3 is built from 14 residues. After removal of 7 bases from V and 6 bases from J, the junction contained 7 bases not matched to a gene. This CDR3 reads CASTETGGINEQFF. CDR3 bases: TGTGCCAGCACCGAAACAGGGGGCATCAATGAGCAGTTCTTC.